One sample yielded the 27 T cell receptor beta chains listed below, sequenced in a study of shared clonotypes between healthy human individuals. Positively selected for CCR7, the CD45RO-negative cells used as naive CD8 cells excluded terminally differentiated effector memory CD45RA+ cells. Clones were read by immunoSEQ multiplex PCR, and TCRdb kept only the in-frame ones, dropping some. The repertoire holds over 2,000,000 clones, with approximately 92% as singletons. The specimen was naive CD8+ T cells from PBMCs. These receptors originate from a man between 18 and 29 years old in good health. Some clones in this sample may be carry-over from other donors' samples.

This chain links TRBV7-9 with TRBJ2-7; D is possibly TRBD2 (6 bases). CDR3 length: 13 amino acids. V dropped 5 bases and J dropped 5 bases, with 13 bases sitting between them. Germline-derived CDR1 and CDR2 are SEHNR and FQNEAQ (reference sequence). In DNA form, the CDR3 reads TGTGCCAGCAGCATCGGGACTGTCAACGAGCAGTACTTC. It translates to CASSIGTVNEQYF. The full variable domain, its missing parts supplied by reference TRBV7-9 and TRBJ2-7, is DTGVSQNPRHKITKRGQNVTFRCDPISEHNRLYWYRQTLGQGPEFLTYFQNEAQLEKSRLLSDRFSAERPKGSFSTLEIQRTEQGDSAMYLCASSIGTVNEQYFGPGTRLTVT.

This chain connects TRBV4-1 to TRBJ2-3; unclear D gene. The CDR3 spans 17 residues. The V and J ends lost 0 bases and 1 base respectively, with 14 bases between them. Germline V lookup: CDR1 MGHRA, CDR2 YSYEKL. The CDR3 DNA reads TGCGCCAGCAGCCAAGATCCTTCTAGAACCCGCACAGATACGCAGTATTTT. Its protein is CASSQDPSRTRTDTQYF.

V usage is TRBV7-9 and J usage is TRBJ2-2; the D gene is possibly TRBD2 (7 bases). Germline CDR1 reads SEHNR; CDR2 reads FQNEAQ (reference sequence). Trimming left V 4 bases short and J 7 bases short, with 28 bases between. The CDR3 loop spans 19 amino acids. The CDR3 region is CASSSPVSGTPRPHGELFF. The CDR3 DNA reads TGTGCCAGCAGCTCCCCAGTGAGCGGGACACCTCGACCTCACGGGGAGCTGTTTTTT.

The chain has TRBV5-6 and TRBJ2-7; no reliable D call. The CDR3 loop spans 15 amino acids. Germline V gene sequence: CDR1 SGHDT, CDR2 YYEEEE. V was pared by 7 bases and J by 2 bases, with 19 bases between. CDR3 sequence reads: CASSSGSARAYEQYF. The CDR3 DNA is TGTGCCAGCTCATCGGGTTCTGCTCGAGCCTACGAGCAGTACTTC.

V gene TRBV9 combines with J gene TRBJ1-3; D remains ambiguous. CDR3 size: 13 residues. Germline V lookup: CDR1 SGDLS, CDR2 YYNGEE. Trimming cost V 4 bases and J 2 bases, with 7 bases left between them. The CDR3 reads CASSSGPGNTIYF. The CDR3 DNA follows: TGTGCCAGCAGCAGCGGGCCTGGAAACACCATATATTTT.

This clone has only one observation. The chain employs TRBV9 and TRBJ2-2, with D possibly being TRBD2 (6 bases). This CDR3 is built from 17 residues. Germline loops: CDR1 SGDLS, CDR2 YYNGEE. The V gene lost 1 base and the J gene lost 0 bases, with 13 bases spanning the gap. CDR3 sequence (DNA): TGTGCCAGCAGCGTAAGGAGGGAGGTTACGAACACCGGGGAGCTGTTTTTT. Amino acid sequence: CASSVRREVTNTGELFF. Using reference TRBV9 and TRBJ2-2 for the parts outside the CDR3, the full variable domain is DSGVTQTPKHLITATGQRVTLRCSPRSGDLSVYWYQQSLDQGLQFLIQYYNGEERAKGNILERFSAQQFPDLHSELNLSSLELGDSALYFCASSVRREVTNTGELFFGEGSRLTVL.

The CDR3 bases are TGTGCCAGCAGAACACAGGGGTGGTTCTACAATGAGCAGTTCTTC. It is translated as CASRTQGWFYNEQFF. V is TRBV27 and J is TRBJ2-1; 7 positions agree with TRBD1. Germline CDR1 reads MNHEY; CDR2 reads SMNVEV (reference sequence). The J segment lost 3 bases and the V segment lost 6 bases, leaving 8 bases of the junction unmatched. This CDR3 is 15 amino acids long.

This chain joins TRBV13 and TRBJ1-4; 8 bases map to TRBD1. The trim removed 3 bases at V and 4 bases at J, leaving 4 bases unmatched. Germline CDR1 and CDR2: PRHDT and FYEKMQ (reference sequence). CDR3 size: 15 residues. CDR3 protein: CASSLSGQVNEKLFF. DNA of the CDR3: TGTGCCAGCAGCTTGTCGGGACAGGTTAATGAAAAACTGTTTTTT.

This chain links TRBV5-1 with TRBJ2-7; 8 bases are a match to TRBD2. V trimming: 4 bases; J trimming: 7 bases; junction bases outside the gene matches: 16. The length of the CDR3 is 16 residues. Germline assignment: CDR1 SGHRS and CDR2 YFSETQ. The CDR3 DNA sequence: TGCGCCAGCAGCCTGGGGGTCGGGAGGGCCCGGATGGAGCAGTACTTC. Translating gives CASSLGVGRARMEQYF.

The chain recombines TRBV7-6 with TRBJ2-7, with TRBD2 matching 14 bases. J was trimmed by 1 base and V by 4 bases; bases with no gene match: 12. CDR1 and CDR2 from the germline V gene are SGHVS and FNYEAQ. The CDR3 has 19 amino acids. The CDR3 region has the DNA TGTGCCAGCAGCTCAAGCCCGGGACTAGCGGGAGAGGGATCCTACGAGCAGTACTTC. Residues: CASSSSPGLAGEGSYEQYF.

This clone occurred once. This sequence joins TRBV9 and TRBJ1-1; possibly TRBD1 for D (5 bases). CDR3 length: 15 amino acids. Germline values: CDR1 SGDLS, CDR2 YYNGEE. Trimming stripped 0 bases from V and 6 bases from J, with 15 bases between. The CDR3 sequence: CASSVGGNPSSEAFF. In DNA form, the CDR3 reads TGTGCCAGCAGCGTAGGGGGGAACCCCTCATCTGAAGCTTTCTTT.

This rearrangement joins TRBV10-3 to TRBJ2-7; TRBD2 aligns across 7 bases. Germline V gene sequence: CDR1 ENHRY, CDR2 SYGVKD. The CDR3 is made up of 15 amino acids. The J segment lost 6 bases and the V segment lost 2 bases, leaving 10 bases of the junction unmatched. This chain's CDR3 is CAISEPGGGPGEQYF. As DNA, the CDR3 is TGTGCCATCAGTGAGCCTGGGGGAGGGCCGGGCGAGCAGTACTTC.

This chain connects TRBV30 to TRBJ2-2, with D perhaps assigned TRBD1 or TRBD2 (5 bases each). Trimming stripped 3 bases from V and 7 bases from J, with 15 bases between. This CDR3 contains 14 residues. Germline V CDR1 and CDR2: GTSNPN, SVGIG (reference sequence). CDR3 residues: CAWRPLERGGELFF. The CDR3 DNA is TGTGCCTGGAGGCCCCTAGAGAGGGGCGGGGAGCTGTTTTTT.

This chain connects TRBV4-1 to TRBJ2-7, with 7 bases that match TRBD1. CDR1 and CDR2 from the germline V gene are MGHRA and YSYEKL. The J segment lost 3 bases and the V segment lost 4 bases, leaving 9 bases of the junction unmatched. The CDR3 has 15 residues. The CDR3 loop reads CASSPAGTAGYEQYF. CDR3 nucleotides: TGCGCCAGCAGCCCAGCCGGGACAGCAGGCTACGAGCAGTACTTC.

This chain joins TRBV7-3 and TRBJ2-1; D remains ambiguous. Germline V CDR1 and CDR2: SGHTA, FQGTGA. The CDR3 is 13 residues long. The ends were cut back, 4 bases at V and 8 bases at J, with 12 bases in the middle. Here the CDR3 reads CASSWASGDEQFF. In DNA, the CDR3 is TGTGCCAGCAGCTGGGCTTCCGGTGATGAGCAGTTCTTC.

The chain couples TRBV28 to TRBJ2-7; possibly TRBD1 for D (5 bases). CDR1 and CDR2 from the germline V gene are MDHEN and SYDVKM. This CDR3 region has 14 residues. The germline V and J ends were trimmed by 3 bases and 4 bases, with 13 bases remaining between them. CDR3 region: CASSFSGQGYEQYF. The CDR3 DNA follows: TGTGCCAGCAGTTTTAGTGGGCAGGGTTACGAGCAGTACTTC. Using reference TRBV28 and TRBJ2-7 for the parts outside the CDR3, the full variable domain is DVKVTQSSRYLVKRTGEKVFLECVQDMDHENMFWYRQDPGLGLRLIYFSYDVKMKEKGDIPEGYSVSREKKERFSLILESASTNQTSMYLCASSFSGQGYEQYFGPGTRLTVT.

This chain connects TRBV7-6 to TRBJ1-3, with D perhaps matching TRBD1 (5 bases). V dropped 2 bases and J dropped 16 bases, with 12 bases sitting between them. This CDR3 is built from 11 residues. Germline loops: CDR1 SGHVS, CDR2 FNYEAQ. This chain's CDR3 is CASSLQTEKYF. The DNA for the CDR3 is TGTGCCAGCAGCTTACAGACAGAGAAGTATTTT.

V usage is TRBV2 and J usage is TRBJ2-7; 7 nucleotides agree with TRBD1. Germline CDR1 and CDR2: SNHLY and FYNNEI. This CDR3 has 13 residues. V was clipped by 6 bases and J by 2 bases; unmatched bases: 4. Here the CDR3 DNA reads TGTGCCAGCAGGGCTACAGGGGCCTACGAGCAGTACTTC. This translates into CASRATGAYEQYF.

The chain combines TRBV5-5 with TRBJ2-5; 7 bases match TRBD2. Unmatched junction bases numbered 12, after V lost 6 bases and J lost 4 bases. The CDR3 runs to 15 residues. Germline CDR1 and CDR2: SGHKS and YYEKEE (reference sequence). CDR3 in amino acids: CASTSGRAGVETQYF. DNA of the CDR3: TGTGCCAGCACCTCGGGGAGGGCGGGAGTAGAGACCCAGTACTTC. The full variable domain, its missing parts supplied by reference TRBV5-5 and TRBJ2-5, is DAGVTQSPTHLIKTRGQQVTLRCSPISGHKSVSWYQQVLGQGPQFIFQYYEKEERGRGNFPDRFSARQFPNYSSELNVNALLLGDSALYLCASTSGRAGVETQYFGPGTRLLVL.

The chain recombines TRBV11-2 with TRBJ2-7; 7 bases are a match to TRBD2. This CDR3 region has 17 residues. V was clipped by 6 bases and J by 4 bases; unmatched bases: 18. Germline loops: CDR1 SGHAT, CDR2 FQNNGV. This CDR3 reads CASSMTGGVFRPYEQYF. In nucleotides, the CDR3 is TGTGCCAGCAGTATGACGGGGGGAGTCTTCCGCCCGTACGAGCAGTACTTC. Full variable domain (outside the CDR3, taken from reference TRBV11-2 and TRBJ2-7): EAGVAQSPRYKIIEKRQSVAFWCNPISGHATLYWYQQILGQGPKLLIQFQNNGVVDDSQLPKDRFSAERLKGVDSTLKIQPAKLEDSAVYLCASSMTGGVFRPYEQYFGPGTRLTVT.

The CDR3 sequence is CASSGRLKQETQYF. The CDR3 DNA follows: TGTGCCAGCAGCGGACGACTTAAGCAAGAGACCCAGTACTTC. The chain joins TRBV7-9 to TRBJ2-5; no clear D gene. Germline V gives CDR1 SEHNR, CDR2 FQNEAQ (reference sequence). This CDR3 contains 14 residues. Deletions cut 5 bases from V and 2 bases from J, with 12 bases between. Full variable domain (remainder filled in from reference TRBV7-9 and TRBJ2-5): DTGVSQNPRHKITKRGQNVTFRCDPISEHNRLYWYRQTLGQGPEFLTYFQNEAQLEKSRLLSDRFSAERPKGSFSTLEIQRTEQGDSAMYLCASSGRLKQETQYFGPGTRLLVL.

The CDR3 DNA sequence: TGCGCCAGCAGCCAAGATCCTCAGGCTGAATTTAGCTCCTACAATGAGCAGTTCTTC. It is translated as CASSQDPQAEFSSYNEQFF. The chain recombines TRBV4-3 with TRBJ2-1; D call uncertain. Trimming pared 0 bases from V and 0 bases from J, leaving 18 bases between. This CDR3 region has 19 residues. The V gene's germline CDR1 is LGHNA and CDR2 YSLEER.

Comments on this clone: This sample includes further DNA sequences coding for the same CDR3. The chain links TRBV5-6 to TRBJ2-1; no clear D. Germline V lookup: CDR1 SGHDT, CDR2 YYEEEE. The V and J ends lost 0 bases and 6 bases respectively, with 7 bases between them. The CDR3 is 13 amino acids. The CDR3 region has the DNA TGTGCCAGCAGCTTGGGGTCTGGCAATGAGCAGTTCTTC. Residues: CASSLGSGNEQFF. Based on the CDR3 plus reference TRBV5-6 and TRBJ2-1, the full variable domain is DAGVTQSPTHLIKTRGQQVTLRCSPKSGHDTVSWYQQALGQGPQFIFQYYEEEERQRGNFPDRFSGHQFPNYSSELNVNALLLGDSALYLCASSLGSGNEQFFGPGTRLTVL.

This chain links TRBV9 with TRBJ1-3, with D tentatively TRBD1 (5 bases). Germline V gene data show CDR1 as SGDLS and CDR2 as YYNGEE. V dropped 3 bases and J dropped 0 bases, with 16 bases sitting between them. The CDR3 sequence is 17 residues long. For the CDR3, the DNA is TGTGCCAGCAGCGCAACAGGAGCCCCTTACTCTGGAAACACCATATATTTT. Translation gives CASSATGAPYSGNTIYF.

V usage is TRBV6-5 and J usage is TRBJ2-5; either TRBD1 or TRBD2 may fit D (5 bases each). Trimming pared 7 bases from V and 5 bases from J, leaving 20 bases between. CDR3 size: 15 residues. Germline V gives CDR1 MNHEY, CDR2 SVGAGI. The CDR3 DNA reads as TGTGCCAGCACACACCTCTCCGGGACGGTGGAGACCCAGTACTTC. Translating it yields CASTHLSGTVETQYF.

The rearrangement links TRBV27 to TRBJ1-2; D unclear. This CDR3 has 14 amino acids. The V gene lost 3 bases and the J gene lost 4 bases, with 12 bases spanning the gap. The germline V gene has CDR1 MNHEY and CDR2 SMNVEV (reference sequence). The CDR3 coding sequence is TGTGCCAGCAGTTTGCGGCAGAACTCCTATGGCTACACCTTC. Its protein product is CASSLRQNSYGYTF.

In its sample, this clone was seen once. This chain uses TRBV28 with TRBJ1-1, with D uncertain. Germline CDR1 is MDHEN and CDR2 is SYDVKM. The V end lost 4 bases, the J end lost 1 base, and 7 bases lay between the germline ends. The CDR3 sequence is 13 residues long. CDR3 DNA: TGTGCCAGCAGTTGGGCCCAGAACACTGAAGCTTTCTTT. Its translation: CASSWAQNTEAFF.